The 10 T cell receptor beta chains listed next were all sequenced from one sample in a study of OX40 agonist ivuxolimab in advanced cancers. Assay used: immunoSEQ multiplex PCR; TCRdb lists only in-frame clones, some missing. The sample contains roughly 70,000 clones, approximately 88% of which appear only once. The material sequenced was CD4+ or CD8+ T cells sorted from blood, taken in a trial of the OX40 agonist ivuxolimab. Receptors were obtained from an adult with an advanced solid tumor such as melanoma, head and neck, liver or kidney cancer.

The chain has TRBV2 and TRBJ1-2; 8 bases match TRBD1. The CDR3 covers 15 residues. Germline trimming cut 7 bases from V and 7 bases from J; bases unmatched to any gene: 14. Germline V gives CDR1 SNHLY, CDR2 FYNNEI. CDR3 in DNA: TGTGCCAGCATGAATCCGGACAGGGCGATAGCTGGCTACACCTTC. Its protein product is CASMNPDRAIAGYTF.

The chain uses TRBV7-8 and TRBJ2-3; the match to TRBD2 covers 11 bases. J lost 3 bases, V lost 5 bases, and 7 bases had no gene match. Germline V CDR1 and CDR2: SGHVS, FQNEAQ. This CDR3 is 16 amino acids long. Here the CDR3 DNA reads TGTGCCAGCAGCCCCTTAGCGGGGGGGCAGACAGATACGCAGTATTTT. This translates into CASSPLAGGQTDTQYF.

The V gene is TRBV10-3, the J gene TRBJ2-3; weak D call: TRBD2 (5 bases). Germline loops: CDR1 ENHRY, CDR2 SYGVKD. Trimming took 0 bases from V and 1 from J, leaving 11 bases between them. There are 16 residues in the CDR3. CDR3 region: CAISESIRERTDTQYF. As DNA, the CDR3 is TGTGCCATCAGTGAGTCGATCCGGGAACGCACAGATACGCAGTATTTT.

This clone was seen a single time. V usage is TRBV7-3 and J usage is TRBJ2-1; a possible D gene is TRBD1 (6 bases). With 5 bases removed from V and 13 bases from J, the gap between germline ends came to 18 bases. In germline, CDR1 is SGHTA, CDR2 FQGTGA. The CDR3 sequence is 13 residues long. The CDR3 DNA reads as TGTGCCAGCAGCCTGACTGAACAGGGTGGACAGTTCTTC. Protein: CASSLTEQGGQFF.

The chain uses TRBV5-1 and TRBJ2-5, with D tentatively TRBD1 or TRBD2 (5 bases each). This CDR3 contains 16 residues. The V gene lost 3 bases and the J gene lost 2 bases, with 17 bases spanning the gap. Germline V lookup: CDR1 SGHRS, CDR2 YFSETQ. The DNA for the CDR3 is TGCGCCAGCAGCTCCCTAGGGGCCGGGGCTCAAGAGACCCAGTACTTC. Translated: CASSSLGAGAQETQYF.

The chain recombines TRBV6-5 with TRBJ1-6, with TRBD1 identical over 8 bases. The germline V gene encodes CDR1 MNHEY and CDR2 SVGAGI. Trimming cost V 5 bases and J 9 bases; bases outside gene matches: 6. The CDR3 covers 14 residues. The CDR3 loop reads CASSRGRGLSPLHF. The CDR3 DNA is TGTGCCAGCAGTCGGGGCAGGGGGCTTTCACCCCTCCACTTT.

This clone was recorded at least ten times. The genes are TRBV11-2 and TRBJ2-7; 8 bases agree with TRBD2. CDR1 and CDR2 (germline): SGHAT, FQNNGV. This CDR3 contains 15 residues. Unmatched junction bases numbered 3, after V lost 2 bases and J lost 0 bases. In DNA form, the CDR3 reads TGTGCCAGCAGCTTATATAGCGGGGACTCCTACGAGCAGTACTTC. Translating it yields CASSLYSGDSYEQYF.

J is TRBJ1-4 and V is TRBV5-1; the match to TRBD1 covers 9 bases. This CDR3 is built from 14 residues. Germline V gene lookup returns CDR1 SGHRS and CDR2 YFSETQ. J was trimmed by 5 bases and V by 4 bases; bases with no gene match: 3. The CDR3 here is CASSRTGENEKLFF. Written as DNA, the CDR3 is TGCGCCAGCAGCCGGACAGGGGAGAATGAAAAACTGTTTTTT.

This sequence joins TRBV6-1 and TRBJ2-1; maybe TRBD1 (6 bases). From germline, CDR1 is MNHNS and CDR2 SASEGT. Trimming removed 2 bases from V and 7 bases from J, with 6 bases in between. This CDR3 has 12 residues. CDR3 DNA sequence: TGTGCCAGCAGTGAAAGGGGGAATGAGCAGTTCTTC. It codes for CASSERGNEQFF.

The chain carries TRBV28 and TRBJ2-7; possibly TRBD1 for D (6 bases). Germline lookup yields CDR1 MDHEN and CDR2 SYDVKM. The CDR3 covers 15 residues. V was pared by 6 bases and J by 2 bases, with 17 bases between. The CDR3 DNA reads TGTGCCAGCAGAGCCAACGGGACAAGAGCCTACGAGCAGTACTTC. Protein sequence: CASRANGTRAYEQYF.